The sequence of this T cell receptor beta chain was determined in a study of blood T cell repertoires in COVID-19. The wider study: The analysed material was cDNA or gDNA that came from T cells, B-cell-depleted T cells, or PBMCs.

Per the original methods: It was from reference gene primer amplification that nucleated cell counts were estimated. Profiled with immunoSEQ multiplex PCR; TCRdb holds only in-frame clones, not every one. V and J calls and clone size are given by that table; D and trimming were obtained from the DNA. This repertoire shows about 120,000 clones, 80% to 90% found once; its top ten account for about 4.5%. The CDR3 extends over 13 amino acids. V lost 3 bases and J 8 bases, leaving 14 bases between the germline ends. The germline gives CDR1 MRHNA, CDR2 SNTAGT. The J gene is TRBJ2-7, the V gene TRBV6-4, with a weak D call TRBD1 (6 bases). The material sequenced was peripheral blood. The clonotype comes from a man aged 40-49 years with acute or convalescent COVID-19. This chain's CDR3 is CASSEQQGRKQYF. DNA of the CDR3: TGTGCCAGCAGTGAACAACAGGGCAGAAAGCAGTACTTC.